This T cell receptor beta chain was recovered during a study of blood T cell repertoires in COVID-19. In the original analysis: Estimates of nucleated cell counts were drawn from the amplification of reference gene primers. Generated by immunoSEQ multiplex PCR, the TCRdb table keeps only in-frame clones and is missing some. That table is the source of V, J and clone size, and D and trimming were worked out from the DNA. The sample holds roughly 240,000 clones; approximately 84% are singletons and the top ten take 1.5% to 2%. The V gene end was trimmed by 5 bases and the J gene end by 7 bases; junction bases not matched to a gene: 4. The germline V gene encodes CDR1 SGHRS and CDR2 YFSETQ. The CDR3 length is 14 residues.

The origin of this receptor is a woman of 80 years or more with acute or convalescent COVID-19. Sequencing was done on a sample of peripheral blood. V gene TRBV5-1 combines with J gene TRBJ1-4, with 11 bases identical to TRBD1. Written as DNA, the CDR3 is TGCGCCAGCAGATCCGGGACAGGGGGTGAAAAACTGTTTTTT. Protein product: CASRSGTGGEKLFF. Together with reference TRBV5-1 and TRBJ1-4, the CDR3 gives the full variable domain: KAGVTQTPRYLIKTRGQQVTLSCSPISGHRSVSWYQQTPGQGLQFLFEYFSETQRNKGNFPGRFSGRQFSNSRSEMNVSTLELGDSALYLCASRSGTGGEKLFFGSGTQLSVL.